This T cell receptor (beta chain) was sequenced for a study of T-cell memory formation after mild COVID-19 (dated by TCRdb to the early 2020s). Concerning the study at large: TCR sequence clusters from the two donors were largely donor specific. In a couple of donors, T-cell clones that expanded and contracted after mild COVID-19 were followed by sequencing TCRalpha and TCRbeta repertoires longitudinally. The cohort comprised two young, previously healthy adult volunteers, one female and one male. The research as a whole found: SARS-CoV-2 specificity was not confirmed for the second-wave clones peaking on day 37. Some responding clones were detected in pre-infection memory, suggesting pre-existing cross-reactive memory T cells joined the SARS-CoV-2 response. Balanced CD4/CD8 phenotypes were observed for clones contracting from day 15 to 85, whereas a bias towards CD4+ was observed for a second wave of clones expanding from day 15 to 37. Only a couple of mild cases were covered in the study, and larger cohorts including severe cases with pre-infection samples were considered necessary. Contracting CD4+ clones were found mainly in CM and EM memory subsets, while CD8+ clones were enriched in EMRA.

The CDR3, from cysteine to phenylalanine, totals 15 residues. Just the 45-base CDR3 DNA is kept, in frame starting at base 1. The germline V gene (reference sequence) provides CDR1 DFQATT and CDR2 SNEGSKA. This clonotype was found a few times. Which antigen it targets is not known. The input lacks base qualities; no much larger clone sits a single base away. Ficoll-Paque density gradient centrifugation was the method used to isolate PBMCs. TCRdb records Illumina NovaSeq 6000 as the sequencer. TCRalpha and TCRbeta cDNA libraries were built by 5'RACE with constant-segment primers, adding sample barcodes and unique molecular identifiers. Trizol reagent was used to extract RNA from every sample. Library amplification was performed in two PCR steps, and a second sample barcode and Illumina TruSeq adapters were introduced in the second step. Libraries were sequenced on an Illumina NovaSeq with 2 x 150 bp paired-end reads. Turning to the authors' computational methods: With migec v1.2.7, reads were demultiplexed and then collapsed into UMI-guided consensus sequences. Using mixcr v2.1.11, UMI consensuses were aligned to TRA and TRB V and J templates and then assembled into clonotypes. A clonotype was counted as expanded or contracted only when both edgeR and NoisET called the clonotype significant, with the noise models trained on biological replicates. edgeR calls used a false discovery rate-adjusted p below 0.01 and a log2 fold-change threshold of 1. As an exploratory analysis of dynamics, max-normalized trajectories of the 1000 most abundant clonotypes were examined by PCA with hierarchical clustering. Separately sequenced CD4+ and CD8+ repertoires were used to assign a CD4 or CD8 phenotype to each responding clone. Using fastp at Q25 and MiXCR, TCRdb reprocessed the public reads and kept productive beta chains. Under each unique CDR3 protein, matching rows form one entry showing the most common genes and DNA. The V and J calls and clone size are TCRdb's, not the authors'. This sample gives hundreds of thousands of distinct CDR3 sequences in total; approximately 15% of them show up just once. The ten largest clonotypes hold roughly a fifth of the sample.

The sequence joins TRBV20-1 to TRBJ1-2; TRBD1 is a possible D gene, resting on 6 matching bases. Material for sequencing was PBMCs or a T cell subset sorted from them (not recorded which). The sequence was obtained from a young man who had mild COVID-19 (a few samples of this study predate the infection). The sample titles of this study are shuffled in the database, so cell type and time point are left out; the donor was told from shared clones. The nucleotide sequence is TGCATCATGCAAGGGGGGTCTACTTCTAACTATGGCTACACCTTC. This gives the protein CIMQGGSTSNYGYTF.